Presented here are 25 T cell receptor beta chains from one specimen sequenced in a study of blood T cells in healthy people across ages. For the second PCR, which ran for about 6 to 11 cycles, a sample-barcoded 5' primer and a J-beta primer mix were used. Each CDR3 protein gets one entry after TCRdb re-called the 5' RACE reads with MiXCR. The table includes about 1.8 million distinct CDR3 sequences, 40% to 55% detected once. Sequencing was carried out using blood. These receptors were taken from a woman aged 40-49 years in good health.

This chain connects TRBV25-1 to TRBJ1-2; 8 nucleotides align to TRBD1. The CDR3 has 15 residues. Trimming removed 5 bases from V and 8 bases from J; junction bases left unmatched: 13. CDR1 MGHDK and CDR2 SYGVNS come from the germline V gene. The CDR3 DNA sequence: TGTGCCAGCAGTTATTACGGGACAGGACCTTCGGGCTACACCTTC. This translates into CASSYYGTGPSGYTF.

CDR3 sequence reads: CATSDLGTQTNYGYTF. CDR3 in DNA: TGTGCCACCAGTGACTTAGGGACACAGACTAACTATGGCTACACCTTC. The chain is built from TRBV24-1 and TRBJ1-2; a weak D match, TRBD1 (6 bases). The CDR3 runs to 16 residues. The V gene's germline CDR1 is KGHDR and CDR2 SFDVKD. With 4 bases removed from V and 0 bases from J, the gap between germline ends came to 14 bases.

This clonotype was seen repeatedly, ten times or more. CDR3 loop: CASSSDRETQYF. For the CDR3, the DNA is TGTGCCAGCAGCTCGGACAGGGAGACCCAGTACTTC. The gene calls are TRBV28 and TRBJ2-5; 7 nucleotides match TRBD1. The junction had 3 bases not matched to a gene; V was cut back by 6 bases and J by 5 bases. The CDR3 sequence is 12 residues long. Germline V CDR1 and CDR2: MDHEN, SYDVKM.

V usage is TRBV13 and J usage is TRBJ2-3; D might be TRBD2 (5 bases). The CDR3 extends over 14 amino acids. The germline V and J ends were trimmed by 5 bases and 1 base, with 10 bases remaining between them. Germline V gene sequence: CDR1 PRHDT, CDR2 FYEKMQ (reference sequence). The CDR3: CASSPELGTDTQYF. The CDR3 DNA reads as TGTGCCAGCAGCCCCGAACTAGGCACAGATACGCAGTATTTT.

This chain joins TRBV4-1 and TRBJ1-1, with 7 bases fitting TRBD1. J lost 0 bases, V lost 6 bases, and 10 bases had no gene match. CDR1 and CDR2 from the germline V gene are MGHRA and YSYEKL. This CDR3 comprises 16 residues. The chain's CDR3 is CASREGPRGLNTEAFF. In DNA, the CDR3 is TGCGCCAGCAGGGAAGGCCCAAGGGGGCTGAACACTGAAGCTTTCTTT.

In nucleotides, the CDR3 is TGTGCCAGCAGTCCAACCGGGACAGTTATCCCCTACGAGCAGTACTTC. Amino acids: CASSPTGTVIPYEQYF. V gene TRBV27 combines with J gene TRBJ2-7, with 7 positions matching TRBD1. This CDR3 comprises 16 residues. V shed 5 bases and J 2 bases; nucleotides not matched to a gene: 12. Per germline, CDR1 MNHEY and CDR2 SMNVEV (reference sequence).

CDR3 DNA: TGTGCCAGCAGCTCGTCGTTACCCAATGAGCAGTACTTC. Translation: CASSSSLPNEQYF. The chain carries TRBV7-2 and TRBJ2-5; D not certain. V dropped 4 bases and J dropped 11 bases, with 17 bases sitting between them. Germline CDR1 and CDR2: SGHTA and FQGNSA. This CDR3 region has 13 residues.

The rearrangement links TRBV12-3 or TRBV12-4 to TRBJ1-6; D remains ambiguous. The germline V and J ends were trimmed by 6 bases and 5 bases, with 11 bases remaining between them. The CDR3 consists of 14 residues. Written as DNA, the CDR3 is TGTGCCAGCAGCCCTATGAGAAATAATTCACCCCTCCACTTT. This sequence encodes CASSPMRNNSPLHF.

This clonotype was detected only a few times. The chain combines TRBV20-1 with TRBJ2-5; 8 bases line up with TRBD2. Germline V CDR1 and CDR2: DFQATT, SNEGSKA (reference sequence). The CDR3 is made up of 17 amino acids. V lost 4 bases and J lost 5; bases outside the gene matches: 18. The CDR3 region is CSATPTASGLARETQYF. CDR3 in DNA: TGCAGTGCTACACCAACAGCCTCCGGACTAGCCAGGGAGACCCAGTACTTC.

This clonotype was found once. The CDR3 DNA sequence: TGTGCCAGCAGCCCCCTAGGGACAGAGTACAATGAGCAGTTCTTC. Translation gives CASSPLGTEYNEQFF. The V gene is TRBV4-2, the J gene TRBJ2-1; 7 nucleotides line up with TRBD1. Trimming took 4 bases from V and 4 from J; bases not matched to a gene: 7. The CDR3 loop spans 15 amino acids. Germline CDR1 reads LGHNA; CDR2 reads YNFKEQ.

The chain carries TRBV29-1 and TRBJ2-3; perhaps D is TRBD1 or TRBD2 (5 bases each). V lost 0 bases and J 3 bases, leaving 16 bases between the germline ends. Germline loops: CDR1 SQVTM, CDR2 ANQGSEA. This CDR3 spans 16 amino acids. In DNA, the CDR3 is TGCAGCGTTGAAGATCTTCCGTGGGACCGGACAGATACGCAGTATTTT. Translated: CSVEDLPWDRTDTQYF.

Only a few counts were recorded for this clonotype. The V call is TRBV29-1, the J call TRBJ2-1; D is unclear. Trimming stripped 7 bases from V and 0 bases from J, with 13 bases between. CDR3 size: 14 residues. Germline-derived CDR1 and CDR2 are SQVTM and ANQGSEA. CDR3 sequence: CSAASHLSYNEQFF. The CDR3 nucleotides read TGCAGCGCCGCCAGCCACCTCTCCTACAATGAGCAGTTCTTC.

V gene TRBV5-1 combines with J gene TRBJ2-7, with 7 bases identical to TRBD1. Germline V gene sequence: CDR1 SGHRS, CDR2 YFSETQ. Trimming at V came to 4 bases and at J to 2 bases, leaving 30 bases not matched to a gene. The CDR3 covers 22 residues. CDR3 DNA: TGCGCCAGCAGCATCCGGACAGGAGGAGGCCTCGGCTATTCGGCCCCCCCCTACGAGCAGTACTTC. Protein: CASSIRTGGGLGYSAPPYEQYF. The entire variable domain, with the rest obtained from reference TRBV5-1 and TRBJ2-7, is as follows: KAGVTQTPRYLIKTRGQQVTLSCSPISGHRSVSWYQQTPGQGLQFLFEYFSETQRNKGNFPGRFSGRQFSNSRSEMNVSTLELGDSALYLCASSIRTGGGLGYSAPPYEQYFGPGTRLTVT.

The chain is built from TRBV20-1 and TRBJ2-5; 9 positions agree with TRBD2. The germline CDR1 and CDR2 sequences are DFQATT and SNEGSKA (reference sequence). The CDR3 is 15 amino acids. V trimming: 0 bases; J trimming: 5 bases; junction bases outside the gene matches: 7. The CDR3 coding sequence is TGCAGTGCTAGAGATAGTAGCGGGGGAGGGGAGACCCAGTACTTC. Translating it yields CSARDSSGGGETQYF.

The chain employs TRBV6-2 or TRBV6-3 and TRBJ2-3, with TRBD2 as a possible D gene (7 bases). The germline gives CDR1 MNHEY, CDR2 SVGEGT. Trimming removed 6 bases at V and 4 bases at J, with 32 bases between. The CDR3 contains 20 residues. This CDR3 reads CASREALGTGRGPWSDTQYF. CDR3 DNA: TGTGCCAGCAGGGAGGCCTTAGGAACGGGGCGGGGGCCTTGGTCAGATACGCAGTATTTT.

This clonotype turned up a few times. The chain couples TRBV27 to TRBJ2-5; 13 nucleotides agree with TRBD2. The CDR3 contains 16 residues. CDR1 MNHEY and CDR2 SMNVEV come from the germline V gene (reference sequence). The V segment lost 6 bases and the J segment 0 bases; nucleotides outside the gene matches: 4. CDR3 amino acids: CASRLAGGLYQETQYF. DNA for the CDR3: TGTGCCAGCAGACTAGCGGGGGGGTTATACCAAGAGACCCAGTACTTC.

This clonotype was counted ten times or more. This chain connects TRBV7-2 to TRBJ2-1; 16 nucleotides align to TRBD2. The germline CDR1 and CDR2 sequences are SGHTA and FQGNSA. This CDR3 comprises 16 residues. The V and J ends lost 4 bases and 9 bases, in that order; junction bases with no gene match: 6. The CDR3 reads CASSSGLAGGHGEQFF. CDR3 bases: TGTGCCAGCAGCTCGGGACTAGCGGGGGGGCATGGTGAGCAGTTCTTC.

This clonotype was recorded a few times. The rearrangement joins TRBV10-3 to TRBJ2-7; 7 positions match TRBD1. The trim removed 1 base at V and 5 bases at J, leaving 5 bases unmatched. This CDR3 region has 14 residues. Germline assignment: CDR1 ENHRY and CDR2 SYGVKD. This chain's CDR3 is CAISELGGADEQYF. The CDR3 nucleotides read TGTGCCATCAGTGAGTTAGGGGGCGCAGACGAGCAGTACTTC.

The chain couples TRBV28 to TRBJ1-2; D unclear. Germline lookup yields CDR1 MDHEN and CDR2 SYDVKM. The CDR3 consists of 13 residues. The ends were cut back, 5 bases at V and 7 bases at J, with 14 bases in the middle. The chain's CDR3 is CASSRSWAGGYTF. DNA for the CDR3: TGTGCCAGCAGTCGCTCTTGGGCGGGTGGCTACACCTTC.

The chain is built from TRBV6-2 or TRBV6-3 and TRBJ2-1, with D tentatively TRBD2 (5 bases). The CDR3 has 15 residues. Germline CDR1 reads MNHEY; CDR2 reads SVGEGT. V was shortened by 5 bases and J by 0 bases, with 11 bases between the two germline ends. CDR3 sequence: CASSTAATSYNEQFF. The CDR3, as DNA: TGTGCCAGCAGTACAGCGGCGACCTCCTACAATGAGCAGTTCTTC.

This clonotype was seen only once. The V and J genes are TRBV29-1 and TRBJ2-7; 10 bases match TRBD1. The V and J ends lost 7 bases and 2 bases, in that order; junction bases with no gene match: 8. The CDR3 length is 14 residues. Germline-derived CDR1 and CDR2 are SQVTM and ANQGSEA. For the CDR3, the DNA is TGCAGCGCCAGATACGGACAGGGGGCCTACGAGCAGTACTTC. It encodes CSARYGQGAYEQYF.

The table lists this clonotype with a count of one. The CDR3 loop is CSARVGDATQYF. The CDR3 region has the DNA TGCAGTGCTAGAGTCGGGGACGCGACCCAGTACTTC. This chain joins TRBV20-1 and TRBJ2-5, with D perhaps given as TRBD1 or TRBD2 (5 bases each). Germline assignment: CDR1 DFQATT and CDR2 SNEGSKA (reference sequence). The germline V and J ends were trimmed by 1 base and 7 bases, with 10 bases remaining between them. CDR3 length equals 12 residues.

The chain uses TRBV19 and TRBJ1-2; no definite D call. The CDR3 totals 12 residues. Trimming cost V 7 bases and J 5 bases, with 11 bases left between them. Germline V gene lookup returns CDR1 LNHDA and CDR2 SQIVND (reference sequence). This chain's CDR3 is CASTRGSYGYTF. The CDR3 DNA sequence: TGTGCCAGTACCCGGGGTAGTTATGGCTACACCTTC.

V gene TRBV21-1 combines with J gene TRBJ2-4; the table names TRBD1, a call not compared with the DNA. TRBV21-1 is a documented pseudogene. The CDR3 spans 16 residues. CDR3 DNA sequence: TGTGCCAGCAGCAAAGGGGGGACAGGGTACAGAAACATTCAGTACTTC. Protein product: CASSKGGTGYRNIQYF.

As concerns this clonotype: It may be a read error: a sequence one base away is much more abundant. V usage is TRBV6-6 and J usage is TRBJ1-5, with D maybe TRBD1 (6 bases). The length of the CDR3 is 14 residues. The V end was cut by 2 bases, the J end by 2 bases, with 7 bases between. Germline loops: CDR1 MNHNY, CDR2 SVGAGI (reference sequence). CDR3: CASSYPGGNQPQHF. CDR3 sequence (DNA): TGTGCCAGCAGTTACCCAGGGGGCAATCAGCCCCAGCATTTT.